Shown below are 10 T cell receptor beta chains from a single sample sequenced in a study of beta chain features in type 1 diabetes. Expressed TCRB transcripts got sequenced, as all isolated RNA was reverse transcribed. Libraries were prepared by immunoSEQ multiplex PCR; TCRdb keeps only in-frame clonotypes and omits some of them. The sample includes about 360,000 clones, about 12% of them seen just once. The sample consisted of naive CD4+ T cells from blood. These receptor sequences come from a man younger than 35 in good health.

This clone has a handful of counts. The rearrangement links TRBV18 to TRBJ1-5; D possibly corresponds to TRBD1 (5 bases). The CDR3 extends over 16 amino acids. Germline CDR1 KGHSH, CDR2 LQKENI. V was clipped by 5 bases and J by 2 bases, with 16 bases between them. CDR3 sequence reads: CASSSIAGQGNQPQHF. CDR3 nucleotide sequence: TGTGCCAGCTCATCAATTGCAGGGCAGGGCAATCAGCCCCAGCATTTT.

The chain joins TRBV12-5 to TRBJ2-1; a possible D gene is TRBD2 (6 bases). The V and J ends lost 3 bases and 2 bases respectively, with 11 bases between them. This CDR3 region has 15 residues. CDR1 LGHNT and CDR2 FRNRAP come from the germline V gene. The CDR3 nucleotides are TGTGCTAGTGGTTTAGGGCGGGGAGCCTACAATGAGCAGTTCTTC. This encodes CASGLGRGAYNEQFF.

The chain carries TRBV30 and TRBJ2-1; 8 bases map to TRBD2. V shed 3 bases and J 5 bases; nucleotides not matched to a gene: 6. The germline V gene encodes CDR1 GTSNPN and CDR2 SVGIG (reference sequence). This CDR3 has 14 residues. The CDR3 DNA sequence: TGTGCCTGGAGCCGGACTAGCCGTAACAATGAGCAGTTCTTC. It yields the protein CAWSRTSRNNEQFF.

The gene calls are TRBV9 and TRBJ2-3; 10 nucleotides match TRBD1. Germline lookup yields CDR1 SGDLS and CDR2 YYNGEE. The CDR3 loop spans 18 amino acids. The ends lost 4 bases at V and 6 bases at J; junction bases unmatched: 17. The CDR3 here is CASSPNQLGTGVVDTQYF. The CDR3 bases are TGTGCCAGCAGCCCCAACCAGCTAGGGACAGGGGTAGTGGATACGCAGTATTTT.

This clone turned up a few times. This sequence joins TRBV13 and TRBJ2-3; TRBD2 might be the D (6 bases). Per the germline V gene, CDR1 is PRHDT and CDR2 is FYEKMQ (reference sequence). Trimming removed 3 bases from V and 6 bases from J, with 10 bases in between. This CDR3 spans 13 amino acids. The CDR3 coding sequence is TGTGCCAGCAGCTTTATACGGGGGGATACGCAGTATTTT. Its protein is CASSFIRGDTQYF.

DNA of the CDR3: TGTGCCAGTAGTGTCAATCGACTAGCGGGAAATTACGAGCAGTACTTC. Protein sequence: CASSVNRLAGNYEQYF. V is TRBV19 and J is TRBJ2-7, with TRBD2 matching 11 bases. The V segment lost 5 bases and the J segment 4 bases; nucleotides outside the gene matches: 10. This CDR3 is built from 16 residues. Germline-derived CDR1 and CDR2 are LNHDA and SQIVND (reference sequence).

The gene calls are TRBV7-2 and TRBJ1-2; D possibly corresponds to TRBD1 (5 bases). Germline values: CDR1 SGHTA, CDR2 FQGNSA. This CDR3 has 12 amino acids. V was cut by 10 bases and J by 3 bases, with 12 bases left in between. CDR3 in amino acids: CANPGLDYGYTF. Written as DNA, the CDR3 is TGTGCCAACCCGGGACTTGACTATGGCTACACCTTC.

Only a few counts were recorded for this clone. The chain is built from TRBV28 and TRBJ1-5; TRBD1 is a possible D gene (6 bases). V dropped 2 bases and J dropped 6 bases, with 17 bases sitting between them. This CDR3 has 16 amino acids. CDR1 is MDHEN and CDR2 is SYDVKM in the germline V gene. Here the CDR3 reads CASSLNQGGGSQPQHF. The CDR3 DNA reads as TGTGCCAGCAGTTTAAATCAGGGAGGGGGAAGTCAGCCCCAGCATTTT.

V is TRBV6-5 and J is TRBJ1-5; 10 bases align to TRBD1. CDR1 is MNHEY and CDR2 is SVGAGI in the germline V gene. V gave up 5 bases and J gave up 7 bases; unmatched junction bases: 5. This CDR3 region has 14 residues. The CDR3 loop reads CASSLRDRGQPQHF. In DNA, the CDR3 is TGTGCCAGCAGTCTACGGGACAGGGGACAGCCCCAGCATTTT.

J is TRBJ1-1 and V is TRBV7-6; possibly TRBD1 for D (5 bases). This CDR3 has 16 residues. V gave up 1 base and J gave up 0 bases, with 12 bases separating them. Looked up from germline, CDR1 is SGHVS and CDR2 is FNYEAQ. CDR3 coding DNA: TGTGCCAGCAGCTTAGATCGGGGGACCATGAACACTGAAGCTTTCTTT. Its protein is CASSLDRGTMNTEAFF.